The 25 T cell receptor beta chains in this list originate from one sample, sequenced in a study of early T cells in non-severe SARS-CoV-2 infection. Via MiXCR, TCRdb re-called the 5' RACE reads, giving one row per CDR3 protein. The profile shows about 56,000 distinct CDR3 sequences, roughly 16% of them singletons. The sample consisted of whole blood, taken at baseline. The source of these receptors is an adult who was a healthcare worker with PCR-confirmed SARS-CoV-2 infection or an uninfected control (not recorded which).

This chain uses TRBV20-1 with TRBJ2-1; no definite D call. The V gene lost 6 bases and the J gene lost 5 bases, with 8 bases spanning the gap. Germline V lookup: CDR1 DFQATT, CDR2 SNEGSKA (reference sequence). The CDR3 loop spans 11 amino acids. The CDR3 sequence is CSANRNNEQFF. The CDR3 region has the DNA TGCAGTGCGAACCGCAACAATGAGCAGTTCTTC.

The chain couples TRBV20-1 to TRBJ1-2, with D possibly being TRBD1 (6 bases). Germline V CDR1 and CDR2: DFQATT, SNEGSKA (reference sequence). With 7 bases removed from V and 6 bases from J, the gap between germline ends came to 12 bases. The CDR3 totals 11 residues. The CDR3 spells CSVTGNHGYTF. The CDR3 DNA reads as TGCAGTGTTACAGGGAACCATGGCTACACCTTC.

V is TRBV5-1 and J is TRBJ1-4, with a weak D call TRBD1 (6 bases). The V and J ends lost 4 bases and 6 bases respectively, with 16 bases between them. CDR3 size: 15 residues. Germline CDR1 and CDR2: SGHRS and YFSETQ. The CDR3: CASSLKGGSDEKLFF. CDR3 sequence (DNA): TGCGCCAGCAGCCTGAAGGGGGGTAGCGATGAAAAACTGTTTTTT.

This chain connects TRBV4-2 to TRBJ2-4, with 13 bases that match TRBD2. The CDR3 is made up of 16 amino acids. J lost 6 bases, V lost 1 base, and 3 bases had no gene match. Germline-derived CDR1 and CDR2 are LGHNA and YNFKEQ. The CDR3 here is CASSQATSGGINIQYF. CDR3 in DNA: TGTGCCAGCAGCCAAGCGACTAGCGGGGGGATAAACATTCAGTACTTC.

The J gene is TRBJ1-1, the V gene TRBV30; D gene unclear. CDR3 length: 14 residues. The V end lost 1 base, the J end lost 6 bases, and 15 bases lay between the germline ends. Germline V CDR1 and CDR2: GTSNPN, SVGIG (reference sequence). For the CDR3, the DNA is TGTGCCTGGAGTGACTCCCCCGTGGGAGCTGAAGCTTTCTTT. Translating it yields CAWSDSPVGAEAFF.

The rearrangement links TRBV6-1 to TRBJ1-4; D may be TRBD1 (5 bases). Germline V gene data show CDR1 as MNHNS and CDR2 as SASEGT. The CDR3 is 13 residues long. The germline V and J ends were trimmed by 7 bases and 4 bases, with 10 bases remaining between them. CDR3 sequence (DNA): TGTGCCAGCACCGTACAGGTTAATGAAAAACTGTTTTTT. Translating it yields CASTVQVNEKLFF.

Comment on this clonotype: Without the conserved terminal phenylalanine or tryptophan, this CDR3 likely stems from a read error. This chain links TRBV4-1 with TRBJ2-1; D unresolved. Germline V lookup: CDR1 MGHRA, CDR2 YSYEKL. V lost 2 bases to trimming and J lost 5 bases, with 7 bases between them. The CDR3 runs 13 residues. CDR3 protein: CASSQILNNEQFL. In DNA, the CDR3 is TGCGCCAGCAGCCAAATTTTAAACAATGAGCAGTTCTTG.

The chain recombines TRBV20-1 with TRBJ2-1; no reliable D call. From germline, CDR1 is DFQATT and CDR2 SNEGSKA (reference sequence). V was clipped by 0 bases and J by 3 bases, with 6 bases between them. This CDR3 has 13 residues. The CDR3 is CSARDSNYNEQFF. In nucleotides, the CDR3 is TGCAGTGCTAGAGATTCGAACTACAATGAGCAGTTCTTC.

This clonotype was picked up many times. The rearrangement uses TRBV7-2 and TRBJ2-7; TRBD1 or TRBD2 may be the D gene (5 bases each). V lost 1 base to trimming and J lost 7 bases, with 17 bases between them. CDR1 and CDR2 from the germline V gene are SGHTA and FQGNSA. CDR3 size: 15 residues. CDR3 region: CASSLVTAGKGEQYF. The CDR3 DNA reads TGTGCCAGCAGCTTAGTTACGGCGGGCAAGGGGGAGCAGTACTTC.

This clonotype was seen only a few times. The chain links TRBV6-5 to TRBJ2-1, with 8 bases fitting TRBD1. V lost 7 bases and J lost 7; bases outside the gene matches: 9. From germline, CDR1 is MNHEY and CDR2 SVGAGI. The CDR3 has 14 residues. The CDR3 nucleotides are TGTGCCAGCATGGGTCAGGGGGCGCGGAATGAGCAGTTCTTC. Protein sequence: CASMGQGARNEQFF.

This clonotype was picked up many times. The V gene is TRBV12-3 or TRBV12-4, the J gene TRBJ2-4; unclear D gene. V lost 3 bases and J lost 4, with 7 bases in between. The CDR3 has 13 amino acids. CDR3 in amino acids: CASSFPAKNIQYF. The CDR3 DNA follows: TGTGCCAGCAGTTTTCCCGCGAAAAACATTCAGTACTTC.

The chain joins TRBV12-2 to TRBJ1-5; the table's D call of TRBD1 was not tested on the DNA. TRBV12-2 is shown as a pseudogene. This CDR3 has 18 amino acids. The CDR3 spells CASRLAREGGRFNQPQHF. Written as DNA, the CDR3 is TGTGCAAGTCGCTTAGCCCGCGAGGGGGGCAGGTTCAATCAGCCCCAGCATTTT.

This clonotype was picked up a small number of times. The chain carries TRBV6-5 and TRBJ2-1; tentative D call: TRBD1 (6 bases). The CDR3 is 13 amino acids. The ends were cut back, 2 bases at V and 9 bases at J, with 11 bases in the middle. Germline lookup yields CDR1 MNHEY and CDR2 SVGAGI. CDR3 sequence (DNA): TGTGCCAGCAGTTACATGGGGGCGGGTGAGCAGTTCTTC. Its translation: CASSYMGAGEQFF.

J is TRBJ2-1 and V is TRBV18; D is unresolved. The CDR3 sequence is 16 residues long. Deletions cut 2 bases from V and 5 bases from J, with 16 bases between. Looked up from germline, CDR1 is KGHSH and CDR2 is LQKENI. The CDR3 here is CASSPESSTLNNEQFF. In DNA, the CDR3 is TGTGCCAGCTCACCAGAGTCCAGCACCCTGAACAATGAGCAGTTCTTC. Variable domain in full (rest from reference TRBV18 and TRBJ2-1): NAGVMQNPRHLVRRRGQEARLRCSPMKGHSHVYWYRQLPEEGLKFMVYLQKENIIDESGMPKERFSAEFPKEGPSILRIQQVVRGDSAAYFCASSPESSTLNNEQFFGPGTRLTVL.

This chain uses TRBV28 with TRBJ2-2; TRBD1 matches at 9 bases. The trim removed 5 bases at V and 2 bases at J, leaving 6 bases unmatched. The CDR3 totals 16 residues. CDR1 MDHEN and CDR2 SYDVKM come from the germline V gene. CDR3 sequence: CASSPPGQGNTGELFF. CDR3 sequence (DNA): TGTGCCAGCAGTCCCCCGGGACAGGGTAACACCGGGGAGCTGTTTTTT.

This CDR3 is CASSQTRVYEQYF. The CDR3 DNA sequence: TGTGCCAGCAGCCAAACCCGAGTCTACGAGCAGTACTTC. V and J are TRBV3-1 and TRBJ2-7, with no clear D. The ends were cut back, 2 bases at V and 3 bases at J, with 8 bases in the middle. The germline V gene has CDR1 LGHDT and CDR2 YNNKEL (reference sequence). The CDR3 contains 13 residues.

This clonotype was seen only once. CDR3 residues: CATRPRGTGELFF. CDR3 DNA sequence: TGTGCCACCCGACCCAGGGGGACCGGGGAGCTGTTTTTT. The V call is TRBV15, the J call TRBJ2-2; 7 bases match TRBD1. Per the germline V gene, CDR1 is LNHNV and CDR2 is YYDKDF (reference sequence). This CDR3 contains 13 residues. V dropped 8 bases and J dropped 5; count of bases not matched to a gene: 5.

In regard to this clonotype: The junction does not match germline at one end; this may be a read error. This chain joins TRBV3-1 and TRBJ1-6; D might be TRBD1 (5 bases). Germline assignment: CDR1 LGHDT and CDR2 YNNKEL (reference sequence). CDR3 size: 16 residues. The CDR3 nucleotides are TGTGCCGGCAGCCCCGGGGTATGGGGGTCCAATTCACCCCTCCACTTT. Protein product: CAGSPGVWGSNSPLHF.

The chain has TRBV15 and TRBJ2-3, with D tentatively TRBD1 or TRBD2 (6 bases each). Germline V gives CDR1 LNHNV, CDR2 YYDKDF (reference sequence). Deletions cut 3 bases from V and 0 bases from J, with 7 bases between. The CDR3 has 14 amino acids. The CDR3 coding sequence is TGTGCCACCAGCAGCGGGGGCAGCACAGATACGCAGTATTTT. Its protein product is CATSSGGSTDTQYF.

This clonotype was seen a few times. The genes are TRBV10-3 and TRBJ1-5; D gene unclear. Germline V gene sequence: CDR1 ENHRY, CDR2 SYGVKD. Trimming shortened V by 4 bases and J by 2 bases, and 12 bases separated the two germline ends. This CDR3 contains 15 residues. The CDR3 bases are TGTGCCATCAGTGCGGAGGGTGGGGGCAATCAGCCCCAGCATTTT. Translating gives CAISAEGGGNQPQHF.

The chain links TRBV9 to TRBJ2-1; 9 bases are a match to TRBD2. The J segment lost 5 bases and the V segment lost 1 base, leaving 7 bases of the junction unmatched. CDR1 and CDR2 from the germline V gene are SGDLS and YYNGEE. The CDR3 length is 16 residues. Written as DNA, the CDR3 is TGTGCCAGCAGCGTATCAAGCGGGAGGCAAAACAATGAGCAGTTCTTC. Its protein is CASSVSSGRQNNEQFF. Filled out from reference TRBV9 and TRBJ2-1, the complete variable domain reads DSGVTQTPKHLITATGQRVTLRCSPRSGDLSVYWYQQSLDQGLQFLIQYYNGEERAKGNILERFSAQQFPDLHSELNLSSLELGDSALYFCASSVSSGRQNNEQFFGPGTRLTVL.

This clonotype was observed at least ten times. The CDR3 nucleotides are TGCAGTGCTCCCTCCCGACAGGGATCCTACGAGCAGTACTTC. This encodes CSAPSRQGSYEQYF. The chain links TRBV20-1 to TRBJ2-7; 7 positions match TRBD1. The trim removed 5 bases at V and 1 base at J, leaving 8 bases unmatched. Germline V gives CDR1 DFQATT, CDR2 SNEGSKA (reference sequence). The CDR3 runs 14 residues.

V usage is TRBV7-2 and J usage is TRBJ2-5; 8 nucleotides match TRBD2. This CDR3 has 16 amino acids. Germline-derived CDR1 and CDR2 are SGHTA and FQGNSA. Trimming took 1 base from V and 2 from J; bases not matched to a gene: 6. CDR3 DNA sequence: TGTGCCAGCAGCTTAGTTGTACTAGCGGAACAAGAGACCCAGTACTTC. Protein product: CASSLVVLAEQETQYF.

This clonotype was recorded many times. CDR3: CASSFKAGTGDTDTQYF. As DNA, the CDR3 is TGCGCCAGCAGCTTCAAGGCCGGGACAGGGGACACAGATACGCAGTATTTT. The rearrangement uses TRBV5-1 and TRBJ2-3; 10 bases are a match to TRBD1. The trim removed 2 bases at V and 2 bases at J, leaving 8 bases unmatched. Germline V CDR1 and CDR2: SGHRS, YFSETQ. The CDR3 covers 17 residues.

In its sample, this clonotype was seen many times. The V and J genes are TRBV7-6 and TRBJ2-7; a weak D match, TRBD1 (6 bases). CDR3 length equals 15 residues. The V gene's germline CDR1 is SGHVS and CDR2 FNYEAQ. Trimming stripped 5 bases from V and 5 bases from J, with 19 bases between. The CDR3 DNA sequence: TGTGCCAGCAGCCTTTTCGGCAGGGACATCAACGAGCAGTACTTC. Protein product: CASSLFGRDINEQYF.